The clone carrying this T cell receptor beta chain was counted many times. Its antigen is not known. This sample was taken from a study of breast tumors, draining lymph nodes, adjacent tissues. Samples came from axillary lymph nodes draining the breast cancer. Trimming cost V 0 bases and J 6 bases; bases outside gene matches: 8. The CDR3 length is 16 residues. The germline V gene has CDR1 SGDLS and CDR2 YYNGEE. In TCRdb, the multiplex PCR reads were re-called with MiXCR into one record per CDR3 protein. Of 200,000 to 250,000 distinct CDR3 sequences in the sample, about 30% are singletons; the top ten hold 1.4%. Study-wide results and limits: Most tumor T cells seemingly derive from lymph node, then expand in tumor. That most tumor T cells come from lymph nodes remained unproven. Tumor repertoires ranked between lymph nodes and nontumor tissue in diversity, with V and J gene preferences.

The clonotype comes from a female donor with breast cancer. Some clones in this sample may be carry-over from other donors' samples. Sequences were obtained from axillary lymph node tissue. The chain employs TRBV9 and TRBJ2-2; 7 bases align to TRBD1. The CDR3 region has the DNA TGTGCCAGCAGCGTAGTAGGGGGCTTTAGCTCCGGGGAGCTGTTTTTT. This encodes CASSVVGGFSSGELFF.